Following are 13 T cell receptor beta chains from one sample sequenced in a study of blood T cell repertoires in COVID-19. Measured with immunoSEQ multiplex PCR; TCRdb has only the in-frame clones, and not every one. The table includes 360,000 or so clones, over 85% detected once. The specimen was peripheral blood. These receptors came from a woman aged 60-70 years with COVID-19, enrolled during active disease.

The rearrangement uses TRBV12-5 and TRBJ1-1; D is ambiguous. The CDR3 consists of 13 residues. Germline V gene data show CDR1 as LGHNT and CDR2 as FRNRAP. Deletions cut 5 bases from V and 1 base from J, with 8 bases between. Here the CDR3 DNA reads TGTGCTAGTGGTCGGAGCGAGAACACTGAAGCTTTCTTT. This gives the protein CASGRSENTEAFF.

This chain uses TRBV19 with TRBJ1-2, with 9 nucleotides matching TRBD1. With V trimmed by 4 bases and J by 3 bases, 9 bases remained unmatched. This CDR3 is built from 16 residues. In germline, CDR1 is LNHDA, CDR2 SQIVND (reference sequence). CDR3 sequence reads: CASSTRDRVGYYGYTF. CDR3 DNA: TGTGCCAGTAGTACCCGGGACAGGGTAGGGTACTATGGCTACACCTTC.

V and J are TRBV6-5 and TRBJ2-7, with 8 nucleotides matching TRBD1. The CDR3 has 14 amino acids. The V gene's germline CDR1 is MNHEY and CDR2 SVGAGI. J gave up 4 bases and V 7 bases, and 9 bases lay outside the gene matches. CDR3 sequence reads: CASTHTGGAYEQYF. CDR3 sequence (DNA): TGTGCCAGCACTCATACAGGGGGTGCATACGAGCAGTACTTC.

This clone was seen a single time. This chain joins TRBV7-2 and TRBJ1-2; a possible D gene is TRBD1 (5 bases). The CDR3 length is 14 residues. The germline V gene has CDR1 SGHTA and CDR2 FQGNSA. Trimming took off 5 bases at V and 8 bases at J, with 18 bases between the two ends. CDR3 residues: CASSPFPGMGGYTF. The DNA of the CDR3 is TGTGCCAGCAGCCCGTTCCCAGGGATGGGGGGCTACACCTTC.

This sequence joins TRBV30 and TRBJ1-1, with D uncertain. V gave up 2 bases and J gave up 0 bases, with 7 bases separating them. The V gene's germline CDR1 is GTSNPN and CDR2 SVGIG (reference sequence). The CDR3 is 13 residues long. The CDR3 bases are TGTGCCTGGAGTAAGCAGGTGAACACTGAAGCTTTCTTT. Translated: CAWSKQVNTEAFF. Full variable domain (remainder filled in from reference TRBV30 and TRBJ1-1): SQTIHQWPATLVQPVGSPLSLECTVEGTSNPNLYWYRQAAGRGLQLLFYSVGIGQISSEVPQNLSASRPQDRQFILSSKKLLLSDSGFYLCAWSKQVNTEAFFGQGTRLTVV.

The chain joins TRBV7-3 to TRBJ2-7; TRBD1 might be the D (5 bases). The germline V and J ends were trimmed by 0 bases and 2 bases, with 8 bases remaining between them. Germline lookup yields CDR1 SGHTA and CDR2 FQGTGA. The CDR3 runs to 14 residues. The CDR3 bases are TGTGCCAGCAGCTTAACTCCAGGGCCCTACGAGCAGTACTTC. This sequence encodes CASSLTPGPYEQYF.

This chain connects TRBV3-1 (or the pseudogene TRBV3-2) to TRBJ1-2; perhaps TRBD1 as D (5 bases). V lost 4 bases and J lost 4, with 16 bases in between. This CDR3 comprises 15 residues. The V gene's germline CDR1 is LGHDT and CDR2 YNNKEL (reference sequence). The chain's CDR3 is CASSRQRTTGYGYTF. The CDR3, as DNA: TGTGCCAGCAGCCGCCAGAGGACAACCGGCTATGGCTACACCTTC.

The chain has TRBV5-1 and TRBJ1-6; D remains unclear. The V end lost 0 bases, the J end lost 6 bases, and 16 bases lay between the germline ends. The CDR3 contains 17 residues. Germline CDR1 reads SGHRS; CDR2 reads YFSETQ. The CDR3 loop reads CASSLGQLGSGNSPLHF. The DNA for the CDR3 is TGCGCCAGCAGCTTGGGTCAGCTCGGGTCGGGTAATTCACCCCTCCACTTT.

CDR3 sequence (DNA): TGTGCCAGCTCCCCGGGGACAAACCAAGAGACCCAGTACTTC. It translates to CASSPGTNQETQYF. This chain joins TRBV18 and TRBJ2-5; D is possibly TRBD1 (6 bases). The germline V gene encodes CDR1 KGHSH and CDR2 LQKENI. The CDR3 has 14 amino acids. Between the trimmed V and J ends, which lost 6 bases and 0 bases, there was a span of 11 bases. Full variable domain (remainder filled in from reference TRBV18 and TRBJ2-5): NAGVMQNPRHLVRRRGQEARLRCSPMKGHSHVYWYRQLPEEGLKFMVYLQKENIIDESGMPKERFSAEFPKEGPSILRIQQVVRGDSAAYFCASSPGTNQETQYFGPGTRLLVL.

The V gene is TRBV5-4, the J gene TRBJ2-5; the D gene is possibly TRBD1 (5 bases). In germline, CDR1 is SGHNT, CDR2 YYREEE (reference sequence). Between the trimmed V and J ends, which lost 4 bases and 2 bases, there was a span of 12 bases. The CDR3 totals 14 residues. The CDR3 sequence is CASSPQGIQETQYF. For the CDR3, the DNA is TGTGCCAGCAGCCCCCAGGGTATACAAGAGACCCAGTACTTC.

The rearrangement uses TRBV5-1 and TRBJ2-1, with TRBD1 as a possible D gene (5 bases). Trimming removed 0 bases from V and 7 bases from J, with 11 bases in between. The CDR3 has 14 residues. Germline V CDR1 and CDR2: SGHRS, YFSETQ. The CDR3 here is CASSLGARANEQFF. The CDR3 nucleotides read TGCGCCAGCAGCTTGGGGGCCAGGGCTAATGAGCAGTTCTTC.

The chain recombines TRBV11-3 with TRBJ2-1, with 9 bases aligning to TRBD1. The V gene's germline CDR1 is SGHNT and CDR2 YENEEA. The CDR3 is 15 amino acids. The V and J ends lost 1 base and 4 bases, in that order; junction bases with no gene match: 2. In nucleotides, the CDR3 is TGTGCCAGCAGCTTAGCAGGACAGGGGTACAATGAGCAGTTCTTC. As protein: CASSLAGQGYNEQFF. The variable domain in full, completed from reference TRBV11-3 and TRBJ2-1, reads EAGVVQSPRYKIIEKKQPVAFWCNPISGHNTLYWYLQNLGQGPELLIRYENEEAVDDSQLPKDRFSAERLKGVDSTLKIQPAELGDSAVYLCASSLAGQGYNEQFFGPGTRLTVL.

The V call is TRBV9, the J call TRBJ1-1; D is undetermined. Germline CDR1 and CDR2: SGDLS and YYNGEE. The CDR3 covers 14 residues. V was clipped by 4 bases and J by 3 bases, with 13 bases between them. CDR3 nucleotides: TGTGCCAGCAGCCCCCGACGGGGAGACACTGAAGCTTTCTTT. Translated: CASSPRRGDTEAFF.